This T cell receptor beta chain was documented in a study of shared clonotypes between healthy human individuals. About the study: Researchers assigned three CD4 naive, three CD4 memory, two CD8 naive and one CD8 memory plate to each donor.

This CDR3 is built from 15 residues. CDR1 is SNHLY, CDR2 FYNNEI, per germline. V gave up 1 base and J gave up 4 bases; unmatched junction bases: 5. Naivety among CD8 cells was defined by CD45RO negativity and positive CCR7 selection, thereby excluding terminally differentiated effector memory CD45RA+ cells. Each of the donors was a healthy adult who was HIV-negative and had not had a recent acute infection or vaccination. Sorted-subset replicate PCR reactions were performed with about 200 ng DNA, corresponding to about 32,000 T cell genomes. Sequencing used immunoSEQ multiplex PCR; TCRdb keeps in-frame clones, though not all of them. The profile shows roughly 2,000,000 clones, roughly 94% of them singletons. As regards this clone: Its matching antigen is unknown.

Regarding the study as a whole: Estimated richness was generally greater in naive than memory subsets.

This chain connects TRBV2 to TRBJ1-2, with TRBD1 matching over 8 bases. The receptor was derived from a man younger than 35 in good health. Sequenced: naive CD8+ T cells sorted from blood. CDR3 in amino acids: CASSEVGQEIYGYTF. CDR3 bases: TGTGCCAGCAGTGAAGTGGGACAGGAGATCTATGGCTACACCTTC. The full variable domain, in which reference TRBV2 and TRBJ1-2 provide the parts outside the CDR3, is EPEVTQTPSHQVTQMGQEVILRCVPISNHLYFYWYRQILGQKVEFLVSFYNNEISEKSEIFDDQFSVERPDGSNFTLKIRSTKLEDSAMYFCASSEVGQEIYGYTFGSGTRLTVV.